Presented here are 10 T cell receptor beta chains from one specimen sequenced in a study of cytomegalovirus exposure and HLA in healthy donors. With 60 Vbeta and 13 Jbeta primers, the PCR was carried out. Assay: immunoSEQ multiplex PCR; the TCRdb copy retains only in-frame clones and omits some. The table lists 100,000 or so clones, 77% of them singletons, with around 9.6% in the top ten. Sample: PBMCs. These receptors came from a male donor in good health and CMV-seropositive.

This chain links TRBV18 with TRBJ2-7; 8 bases are shared with TRBD2. Germline lookup yields CDR1 KGHSH and CDR2 LQKENI. The V segment lost 3 bases and the J segment 6 bases; nucleotides outside the gene matches: 7. CDR3 length: 14 residues. The CDR3 here is CASSPSGTSTEQYF. As DNA, the CDR3 is TGTGCCAGCTCACCTTCCGGGACTAGTACCGAGCAGTACTTC. The full variable domain, completed using reference TRBV18 and TRBJ2-7, is NAGVMQNPRHLVRRRGQEARLRCSPMKGHSHVYWYRQLPEEGLKFMVYLQKENIIDESGMPKERFSAEFPKEGPSILRIQQVVRGDSAAYFCASSPSGTSTEQYFGPGTRLTVT.

This clone was observed a few times. The CDR3: CASTNGGISNQPQHF. The CDR3 DNA follows: TGTGCCAGCACCAATGGGGGGATTAGCAATCAGCCCCAGCATTTT. This chain joins TRBV6-6 and TRBJ1-5; weak D call: TRBD1 (5 bases). Germline CDR1 MNHNY, CDR2 SVGAGI (reference sequence). The CDR3 has 15 amino acids. V was pared by 7 bases and J by 0 bases, with 13 bases between.

V and J are TRBV5-4 and TRBJ2-7, with 8 bases lining up with TRBD1. V lost 2 bases, J lost 0 bases, and 10 bases stayed unmatched. The V gene's germline CDR1 is SGHNT and CDR2 YYREEE (reference sequence). This CDR3 spans 17 amino acids. The CDR3: CASSLWTGRISSYEQYF. CDR3 sequence (DNA): TGTGCCAGCAGCTTATGGACAGGGAGGATTAGCTCCTACGAGCAGTACTTC.

This clone was detected once. The chain employs TRBV19 and TRBJ1-2, with D possibly TRBD1 on 6 matching bases. Germline CDR1 LNHDA, CDR2 SQIVND (reference sequence). This CDR3 region has 15 residues. V gave up 4 bases and J gave up 2 bases, with 14 bases separating them. The CDR3 nucleotides are TGTGCCAGTAGTACCACAGGGAGGGTGAACTATGGCTACACCTTC. This sequence encodes CASSTTGRVNYGYTF.

The gene calls are TRBV11-2 and TRBJ2-6, with D possibly TRBD2 on 7 matching bases. CDR1 is SGHAT and CDR2 is FQNNGV in the germline V gene. The CDR3 spans 16 residues. The germline V and J ends were trimmed by 3 bases and 4 bases, with 13 bases remaining between them. The CDR3 DNA is TGTGCCAGCAGCTTTCGGGGGGCTGGAGGGGCCAACGTCCTGACTTTC. This encodes CASSFRGAGGANVLTF.

This clone was seen a few times. The chain has TRBV6-1 and TRBJ1-3; D call uncertain. The CDR3 runs to 14 residues. Trimming took 6 bases from V and 8 from J, leaving 17 bases between them. CDR1 is MNHNS, CDR2 SASEGT, per germline. CDR3 sequence (DNA): TGTGCCAGCAGGGATCCCGGGTCTAGAGACACCATATATTTT. This encodes CASRDPGSRDTIYF.

The chain uses TRBV6-5 and TRBJ2-7; TRBD2 is a possible D gene (5 bases). The CDR3 length is 15 residues. CDR1 MNHEY and CDR2 SVGAGI come from the germline V gene. Between the trimmed V and J ends, which lost 6 bases and 1 base, there was a span of 16 bases. Here the CDR3 DNA reads TGTGCCAGCAGCTCCCCCGGGCGGGTGTCCTACGAGCAGTACTTC. Residues: CASSSPGRVSYEQYF.

This chain links TRBV29-1 with TRBJ1-5, with D perhaps matching TRBD1 (6 bases). The CDR3 spans 13 residues. V was trimmed by 6 bases and J by 7 bases, leaving 16 bases between them. CDR1 is SQVTM and CDR2 is ANQGSEA in the germline V gene. The CDR3 nucleotides read TGCAGCGTCTTACAGGGTGGCGGACAGCCCCAGCATTTT. The encoded protein is CSVLQGGGQPQHF.

The chain has TRBV5-1 and TRBJ2-7; 11 positions match TRBD2. The CDR3 loop spans 17 amino acids. Germline lookup yields CDR1 SGHRS and CDR2 YFSETQ. J lost 5 bases, V lost 4 bases, and 14 bases had no gene match. The CDR3 sequence is CASSQSRASGRNHEQYF. CDR3 bases: TGCGCCAGCAGCCAGAGTAGGGCTAGCGGGAGGAACCACGAGCAGTACTTC.

The V gene is TRBV5-1, the J gene TRBJ2-5; 7 nucleotides agree with TRBD2. CDR1 is SGHRS, CDR2 YFSETQ, per germline. CDR3 size: 13 residues. Trimming cost V 5 bases and J 6 bases; bases outside gene matches: 7. The CDR3 sequence: CASSIGAGKTQYF. The CDR3 nucleotides read TGCGCCAGCAGTATAGGAGCGGGGAAGACCCAGTACTTC.